The next 10 T cell receptor beta chains were all read from a single sample in a study of beta chain features in type 1 diabetes. The investigators reverse transcribed all of the isolated RNA, so they sequenced expressed TCRB transcripts. The assay was immunoSEQ multiplex PCR, and TCRdb's table has in-frame clones only and misses some. The sample comprises 250,000 to 400,000 clones, approximately 15% of which are singletons, and 5.5% to 7.5% rests with the top ten. Sequenced input: central memory CD4+ T cells from blood. Receptors originate from a man aged 25 to 45 in good health.

This clone turned up a few times. The chain links TRBV5-1 to TRBJ1-1; 9 positions match TRBD1. Germline V gene data show CDR1 as SGHRS and CDR2 as YFSETQ. This CDR3 is built from 18 residues. Trimming at V came to 0 bases and at J to 3 bases, leaving 12 bases not matched to a gene. CDR3 protein: CASSLAGQGRERDTEAFF. The CDR3 DNA reads TGCGCCAGCAGCTTGGCGGGACAGGGACGAGAGAGGGACACTGAAGCTTTCTTT.

To note about this clone: The same CDR3 can be traced to other DNA sequences in this sample. This chain uses TRBV19 with TRBJ2-7; no definite D call. CDR3 length: 13 amino acids. Trimming removed 2 bases from V and 2 bases from J, with 7 bases in between. CDR1 LNHDA and CDR2 SQIVND come from the germline V gene (reference sequence). The DNA for the CDR3 is TGTGCCAGTAGTATATCCAGAGCCTACGAGCAGTACTTC. Protein sequence: CASSISRAYEQYF.

The chain combines TRBV11-2 with TRBJ2-5; 9 bases line up with TRBD2. The CDR3 length is 15 residues. Germline CDR1 and CDR2: SGHAT and FQNNGV. With 5 bases clipped from V and 6 bases from J, the junction kept 10 bases outside the gene matches. The CDR3 loop is CASSPSGGLRKTQYF. For the CDR3, the DNA is TGTGCCAGCAGCCCCAGCGGGGGGCTTAGAAAGACCCAGTACTTC.

This clone has just a few counts. Germline and junction disagree at one end, which may indicate a read error. The gene calls are TRBV11-2 and TRBJ2-1; 9 bases align to TRBD2. Germline V gene lookup returns CDR1 SGHAT and CDR2 FQNNGV. The CDR3 has 14 residues. The CDR3 DNA follows: TGTGCCAGCCGTAATAGCGGGGGTGGGAATGAGCAGCTCTTC. Translated: CASRNSGGGNEQLF.

This clone was observed a few times. The V gene is TRBV6-5, the J gene TRBJ2-7; D call uncertain. The germline V gene encodes CDR1 MNHEY and CDR2 SVGAGI. CDR3 length: 12 residues. The CDR3 region has the DNA TGTGCCATCAGTGATGTTGATGCCGAGCAGTACGTC. As protein: CAISDVDAEQYV.

CDR3 protein: CASSLYLTGGFEQFF. The DNA for the CDR3 is TGTGCCAGCAGCTTATATTTAACAGGGGGATTTGAGCAGTTCTTC. The chain joins TRBV7-9 to TRBJ2-1; 8 bases are a match to TRBD1. V lost 2 bases to trimming and J lost 9 bases; unmatched junction nucleotides: 9. This CDR3 spans 15 amino acids. Germline values: CDR1 SEHNR, CDR2 FQNEAQ (reference sequence).

J is TRBJ2-5 and V is TRBV7-7; TRBD2 matches at 9 bases. The V and J ends lost 5 bases and 9 bases, in that order; junction bases with no gene match: 16. Germline V lookup: CDR1 SSHAT, CDR2 FNYEAQ (reference sequence). The CDR3 loop spans 16 amino acids. CDR3 bases: TGTGCCAGCAGCCCCCTATCGGCGGGGGGGCAGGGGGCCCAGTACTTC. Translated: CASSPLSAGGQGAQYF.

V gene TRBV19 combines with J gene TRBJ1-1; TRBD1 matches 7 bases. V was clipped by 6 bases and J by 1 base; unmatched bases: 5. CDR3 length equals 14 residues. CDR1 is LNHDA, CDR2 SQIVND, per germline (reference sequence). DNA of the CDR3: TGTGCCAGTAGGCCAGGACAGGCGAACACTGAAGCTTTCTTT. Its protein is CASRPGQANTEAFF.

In this sample, this clone turned up many times. The chain couples TRBV7-9 to TRBJ2-3; D unclear. V was trimmed by 0 bases and J by 4 bases, leaving 5 bases between them. CDR3 size: 13 residues. Germline loops: CDR1 SEHNR, CDR2 FQNEAQ (reference sequence). CDR3 loop: CASSLALSDTQYF. DNA for the CDR3: TGTGCCAGCAGCTTAGCGCTCTCAGATACGCAGTATTTT.

This clone was detected a few times. The chain recombines TRBV7-9 with TRBJ1-4; no reliable D call. V was shortened by 1 base and J by 7 bases, with 4 bases between the two germline ends. Germline V gene sequence: CDR1 SEHNR, CDR2 FQNEAQ (reference sequence). This CDR3 has 12 amino acids. The CDR3 nucleotides are TGTGCCAGCAGCTTAGAGAGTGAAAAACTGTTTTTT. Its protein is CASSLESEKLFF.